These T cell receptor beta chains were read from a single sample in a study of PD-1 blockade in classical Hodgkin lymphoma. The method was immunoSEQ multiplex PCR; TCRdb's version includes in-frame clones alone and lacks a portion of them. The sample yields roughly 68,000 clones, 85% to 95% seen once. Sequences were obtained from peripheral blood mononuclear cells (PBMCs). Receptors were obtained from a human donor with classical Hodgkin lymphoma. The CDR3 runs from the conserved cysteine through the conserved F or W. The order of the fields is J gene, D gene, clone size, V gene, CDR3 protein, CDR3 DNA. The D gene is left open where the match is weak. Not every row has a clone size; where given, it reads once, few, many or a size class.

J: TRBJ1-1
D: -
size: -
V: TRBV18
CDR3: CASSPSRDTEAFF
DNA: TGTGCCAGCTCACCAAGCAGGGACACTGAAGCTTTCTTT

J: TRBJ1-2
D: TRBD1
size: -
V: TRBV6-6
CDR3: CASSNNRDRGDYGYTF
DNA: TGTGCCAGCAGTAACAACCGGGACAGGGGGGACTATGGCTACACCTTC

J: TRBJ2-5
D: -
size: -
V: TRBV5-4
CDR3: CASSSTTGWETQYF
DNA: TGTGCCAGCAGCTCAACCACAGGGTGGGAGACCCAGTACTTC

J: TRBJ1-3
D: -
size: -
V: TRBV6-6
CDR3: CASSSGNRANTIYF
DNA: TGTGCCAGCAGTTCTGGGAACAGGGCTAACACCATATATTTT

J: TRBJ1-3
D: TRBD1
size: -
V: TRBV15
CDR3: CATSSRPTGRNTIYF
DNA: TGTGCCACCAGCAGCCGGCCGACAGGGCGAAACACCATATATTTT

J: TRBJ1-6
D: -
size: -
V: TRBV2
CDR3: CASSEGSTGFGSPLHF
DNA: TGTGCCAGCAGTGAAGGATCTACGGGGTTTGGTTCACCCCTCCACTTT

J: TRBJ2-2
D: TRBD1
size: -
V: TRBV5-4
CDR3: CASSFPGTGSNTGELFF
DNA: TGTGCCAGCAGCTTTCCCGGGACAGGATCAAACACCGGGGAGCTGTTTTTT

J: TRBJ2-7
D: TRBD1
size: -
V: TRBV28
CDR3: CASSLTGGRYEQYF
DNA: TGTGCCAGCAGTTTGACAGGGGGCCGGTACGAGCAGTACTTC

J: TRBJ2-1
D: TRBD2
size: -
V: TRBV9
CDR3: CASSVVGGSAFSSYNEQFF
DNA: TGTGCCAGCAGCGTAGTAGGCGGGAGTGCCTTCAGCTCCTACAATGAGCAGTTCTTC

J: TRBJ1-6
D: -
size: -
V: TRBV18
CDR3: CASSPVAARSPLHF
DNA: TGTGCCAGCTCACCAGTGGCAGCCCGTTCACCCCTCCACTTT

J: TRBJ1-5
D: -
size: -
V: TRBV15
CDR3: CATSRSGSVVQPQHF
DNA: TGTGCCACCAGCAGGTCCGGGTCCGTAGTCCAGCCCCAGCATTTT

J: TRBJ2-5
D: -
size: -
V: TRBV7-3
CDR3: CASSPQGKETQYF
DNA: TGTGCCAGCAGCCCCCAGGGTAAAGAGACCCAGTACTTC

J: TRBJ1-1
D: -
size: -
V: TRBV15
CDR3: CATRALLNTEAFF
DNA: TGTGCCACCAGGGCTTTGCTGAACACTGAAGCTTTCTTT

J: TRBJ1-5
D: -
size: few
V: TRBV7-2
CDR3: CASSLVGRNQPQHF
DNA: TGTGCCAGCAGCTTAGTGGGGCGCAATCAGCCCCAGCATTTT